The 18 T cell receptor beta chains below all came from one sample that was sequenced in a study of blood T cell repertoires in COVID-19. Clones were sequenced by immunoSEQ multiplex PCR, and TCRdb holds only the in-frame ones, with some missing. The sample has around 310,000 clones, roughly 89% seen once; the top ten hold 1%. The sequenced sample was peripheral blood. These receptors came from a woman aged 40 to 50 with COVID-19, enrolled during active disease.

This CDR3 reads CASSLGGVEAFF. DNA of the CDR3: TGTGCCAGCAGCCTGGGGGGGGTGGAAGCTTTCTTT. The rearrangement uses TRBV7-2 and TRBJ1-1; D perhaps matches TRBD1 (5 bases). The germline gives CDR1 SGHTA, CDR2 FQGNSA. The V gene lost 5 bases and the J gene lost 8 bases, with 12 bases spanning the gap. The CDR3 has 12 amino acids.

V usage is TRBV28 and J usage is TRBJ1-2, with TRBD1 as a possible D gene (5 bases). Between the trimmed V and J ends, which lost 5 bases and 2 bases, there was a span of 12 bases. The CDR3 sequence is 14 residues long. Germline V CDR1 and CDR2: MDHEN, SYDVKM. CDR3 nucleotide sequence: TGTGCCAGCAGTCCCCCCGGGGGGAACTATGGCTACACCTTC. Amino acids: CASSPPGGNYGYTF.

Written as DNA, the CDR3 is TGTGCCAGTTCTTCTTATTGGCGGGCAGATACGCAGTATTTT. As protein: CASSSYWRADTQYF. This rearrangement joins TRBV19 to TRBJ2-3; perhaps TRBD2 as D (5 bases). The V end lost 8 bases, the J end lost 4 bases, and 16 bases lay between the germline ends. Germline CDR1 is LNHDA and CDR2 is SQIVND (reference sequence). The CDR3 is made up of 14 amino acids.

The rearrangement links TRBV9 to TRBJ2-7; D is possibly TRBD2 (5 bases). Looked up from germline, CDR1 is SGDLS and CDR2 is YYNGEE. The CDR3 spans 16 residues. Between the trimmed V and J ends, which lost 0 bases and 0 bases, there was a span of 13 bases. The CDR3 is CASSVGELSSSYEQYF. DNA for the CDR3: TGTGCCAGCAGCGTAGGGGAGCTTTCGAGCTCCTACGAGCAGTACTTC.

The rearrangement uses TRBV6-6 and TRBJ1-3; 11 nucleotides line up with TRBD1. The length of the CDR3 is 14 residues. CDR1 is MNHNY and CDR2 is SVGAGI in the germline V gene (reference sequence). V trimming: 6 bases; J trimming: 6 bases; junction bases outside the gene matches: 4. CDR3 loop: CASSPGQGENTIYF. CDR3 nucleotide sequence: TGTGCCAGCAGCCCGGGACAGGGGGAAAACACCATATATTTT.

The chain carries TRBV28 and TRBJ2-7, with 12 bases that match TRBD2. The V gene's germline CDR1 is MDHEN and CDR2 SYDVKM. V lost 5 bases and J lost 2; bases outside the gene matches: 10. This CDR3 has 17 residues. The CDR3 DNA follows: TGTGCCAGCAGTCCGTCTCTGGGACTAGCGGGCGCCTACGAGCAGTACTTC. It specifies CASSPSLGLAGAYEQYF.

The CDR3 region has the DNA TGTGCCAGTAGAGTGGACAGTGACACTGAAGCTTTCTTT. This gives the protein CASRVDSDTEAFF. This chain connects TRBV19 to TRBJ1-1; a weak D match, TRBD1 (6 bases). V lost 6 bases to trimming and J lost 3 bases, with 11 bases between them. This CDR3 has 13 amino acids. Germline CDR1 LNHDA, CDR2 SQIVND (reference sequence).

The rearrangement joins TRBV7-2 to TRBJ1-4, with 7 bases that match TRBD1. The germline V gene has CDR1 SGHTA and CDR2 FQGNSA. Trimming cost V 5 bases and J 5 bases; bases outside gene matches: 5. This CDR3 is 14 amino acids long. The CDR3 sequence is CASSPWTGNEKLFF. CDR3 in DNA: TGTGCCAGCAGCCCCTGGACAGGAAATGAAAAACTGTTTTTT.

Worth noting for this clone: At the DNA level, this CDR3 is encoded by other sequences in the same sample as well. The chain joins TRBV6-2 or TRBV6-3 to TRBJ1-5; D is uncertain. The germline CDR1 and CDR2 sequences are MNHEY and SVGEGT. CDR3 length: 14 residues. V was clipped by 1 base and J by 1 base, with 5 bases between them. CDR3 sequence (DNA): TGTGCCAGCAGTTACTTACAAAGCAATCAGCCCCAGCATTTT. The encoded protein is CASSYLQSNQPQHF.

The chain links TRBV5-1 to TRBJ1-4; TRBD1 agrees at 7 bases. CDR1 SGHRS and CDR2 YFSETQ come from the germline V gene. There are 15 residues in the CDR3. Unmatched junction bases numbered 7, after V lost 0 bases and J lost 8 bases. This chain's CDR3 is CASSLASGQREKLFF. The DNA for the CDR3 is TGCGCCAGCAGCTTGGCGTCGGGACAGAGGGAAAAACTGTTTTTT.

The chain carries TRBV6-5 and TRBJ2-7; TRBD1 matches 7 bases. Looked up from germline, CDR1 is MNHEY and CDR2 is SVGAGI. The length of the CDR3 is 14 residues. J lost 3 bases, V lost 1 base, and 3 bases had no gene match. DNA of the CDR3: TGTGCCAGCAGTTACTACAGGGGAAGCTACGAGCAGTACTTC. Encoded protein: CASSYYRGSYEQYF.

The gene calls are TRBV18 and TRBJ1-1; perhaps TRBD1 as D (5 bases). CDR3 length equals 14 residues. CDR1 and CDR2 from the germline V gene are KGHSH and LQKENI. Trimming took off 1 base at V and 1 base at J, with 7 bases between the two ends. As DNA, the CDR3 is TGTGCCAGCTCACCACGCAGGGAGAACACTGAAGCTTTCTTT. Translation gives CASSPRRENTEAFF.

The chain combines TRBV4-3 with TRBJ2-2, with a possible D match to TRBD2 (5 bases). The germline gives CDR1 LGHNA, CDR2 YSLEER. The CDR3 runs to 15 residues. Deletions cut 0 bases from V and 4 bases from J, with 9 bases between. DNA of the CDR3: TGCGCCAGCAGCCAAGATCGAGGGCGCACCGGGGAGCTGTTTTTT. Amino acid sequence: CASSQDRGRTGELFF.

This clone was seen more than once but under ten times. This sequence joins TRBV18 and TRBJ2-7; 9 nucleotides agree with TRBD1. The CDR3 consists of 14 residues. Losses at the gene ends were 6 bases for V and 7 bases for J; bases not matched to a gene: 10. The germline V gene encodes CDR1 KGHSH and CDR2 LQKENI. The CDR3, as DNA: TGTGCCAGCTCTGCGGACAGGGGTCTGCCAGAGCAGTACTTC. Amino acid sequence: CASSADRGLPEQYF.

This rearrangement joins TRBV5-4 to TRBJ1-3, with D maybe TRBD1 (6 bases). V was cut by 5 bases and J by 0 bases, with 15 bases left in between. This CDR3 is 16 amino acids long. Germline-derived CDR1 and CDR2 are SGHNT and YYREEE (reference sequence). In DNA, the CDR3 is TGTGCCAGCAGTCCCGGACAGCCTAGCTCTGGAAACACCATATATTTT. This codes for CASSPGQPSSGNTIYF.

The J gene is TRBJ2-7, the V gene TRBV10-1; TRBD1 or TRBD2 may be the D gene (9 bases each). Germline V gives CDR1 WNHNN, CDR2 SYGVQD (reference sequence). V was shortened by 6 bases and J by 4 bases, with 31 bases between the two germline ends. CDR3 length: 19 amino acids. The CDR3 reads CASRTTGGWREGGLYEQYF. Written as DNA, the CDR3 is TGCGCCAGCAGAACCACAGGGGGCTGGCGGGAGGGGGGGTTATACGAGCAGTACTTC.

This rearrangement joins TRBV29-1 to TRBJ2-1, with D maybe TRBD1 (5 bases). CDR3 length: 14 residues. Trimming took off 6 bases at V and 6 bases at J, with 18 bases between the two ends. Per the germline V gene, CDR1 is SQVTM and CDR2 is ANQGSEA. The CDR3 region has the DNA TGCAGCGTCTCACAGGCGTTAAGGATCAATGAGCAGTTCTTC. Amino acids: CSVSQALRINEQFF.

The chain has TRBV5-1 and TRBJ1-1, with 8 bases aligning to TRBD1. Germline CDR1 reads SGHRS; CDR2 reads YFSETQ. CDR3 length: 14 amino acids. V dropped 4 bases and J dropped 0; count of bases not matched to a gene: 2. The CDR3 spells CASSETGVNTEAFF. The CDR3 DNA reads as TGCGCCAGCAGCGAGACAGGGGTGAACACTGAAGCTTTCTTT.